A single sample gave rise to the 29 T cell receptor beta chains below, sequenced in a study of blood T cell repertoires in COVID-19. Sequencing was performed with immunoSEQ multiplex PCR; in TCRdb, only in-frame clones are kept and a portion is missing. The table lists 200,000 to 250,000 clones, 80% to 90% of them singletons. The sequencing sample was made of peripheral blood. These receptors all come from a man in his forties or fifties with active or convalescent COVID-19.

This clone showed up just a few times. The rearrangement uses TRBV5-5 and TRBJ2-7; D uncertain. The CDR3 has 12 residues. V shed 4 bases and J shed 2 bases, with 7 bases lying between them. Germline V CDR1 and CDR2: SGHKS, YYEKEE (reference sequence). The CDR3 DNA sequence: TGTGCCAGCAGCAACGGTCCCTACGAGCAGTACGTC. Translated: CASSNGPYEQYV.

The chain couples TRBV5-5 to TRBJ1-3; no firm D call. In germline, CDR1 is SGHKS, CDR2 YYEKEE (reference sequence). The CDR3 covers 14 residues. The V and J ends lost 2 bases and 0 bases respectively, with 6 bases between them. The CDR3 sequence: CASSFSRSGNTIYF. The CDR3 DNA reads TGTGCCAGCAGCTTCTCCCGCTCTGGAAACACCATATATTTT.

The sample holds one count of this clone. This chain joins TRBV7-9 and TRBJ1-1; no definite D call. V lost 5 bases and J 4 bases, leaving 5 bases between the germline ends. The CDR3 has 11 amino acids. Germline V CDR1 and CDR2: SEHNR, FQNEAQ (reference sequence). CDR3 sequence (DNA): TGTGCCAGCAGCCTTATCACTGAAGCTTTCTTT. Translating gives CASSLITEAFF.

The rearrangement joins TRBV19 to TRBJ2-7; 9 bases line up with TRBD1. V lost 0 bases and J lost 3; bases outside the gene matches: 6. Germline V gene data show CDR1 as LNHDA and CDR2 as SQIVND (reference sequence). The CDR3 runs to 16 residues. CDR3 residues: CASSIDWTGDSYEQYF. DNA of the CDR3: TGTGCCAGTAGTATAGATTGGACAGGGGACAGCTACGAGCAGTACTTC.

The chain carries TRBV12-3 or TRBV12-4 and TRBJ2-5, with 8 bases that match TRBD2. CDR3 length: 13 amino acids. V was clipped by 6 bases and J by 7 bases; unmatched bases: 7. CDR3 residues: CASSPERGTTQYF. The CDR3 nucleotides are TGTGCCAGCAGCCCCGAGCGGGGGACGACCCAGTACTTC.

The rearrangement links TRBV6-2 or TRBV6-3 to TRBJ2-7; perhaps TRBD2 as D (5 bases). From germline, CDR1 is MNHEY and CDR2 SVGEGT. The CDR3 totals 13 residues. V gave up 0 bases and J gave up 4 bases, with 7 bases separating them. In nucleotides, the CDR3 is TGTGCCAGCAGTTACTCGAGGGTTTACGAGCAGTACGTC. Protein product: CASSYSRVYEQYV.

This clone was observed a single time. The V call is TRBV6-5, the J call TRBJ2-7; 7 positions agree with TRBD2. The CDR3 runs to 15 residues. Losses at the gene ends were 1 base for V and 4 bases for J; bases not matched to a gene: 7. CDR1 is MNHEY and CDR2 is SVGAGI in the germline V gene. The CDR3, as DNA: TGTGCCAGCAGTTACTACCCTAGCGGCCGATACGAGCAGTACTTC. This gives the protein CASSYYPSGRYEQYF.

This sequence joins TRBV13 and TRBJ1-6, with 10 positions matching TRBD1. CDR3 size: 16 residues. V lost 1 base to trimming and J lost 7 bases; unmatched junction nucleotides: 4. CDR1 and CDR2 from the germline V gene are PRHDT and FYEKMQ (reference sequence). CDR3 nucleotides: TGTGCCAGCAGCTTAGACGGGACAGGGGCAAATTCACCCCTCCACTTT. Its protein is CASSLDGTGANSPLHF.

This chain joins TRBV19 and TRBJ2-2; 10 nucleotides line up with TRBD1. The CDR3 runs to 15 residues. V lost 4 bases, J lost 6 bases, and 5 bases stayed unmatched. Germline lookup yields CDR1 LNHDA and CDR2 SQIVND (reference sequence). The CDR3 loop reads CASSTGTGDPGELFF. The CDR3 DNA reads as TGTGCCAGTAGTACCGGGACAGGGGATCCCGGGGAGCTGTTTTTT.

This chain connects TRBV4-3 to TRBJ2-3, with 7 nucleotides matching TRBD2. This CDR3 has 16 amino acids. The V gene end was trimmed by 2 bases and the J gene end by 0 bases; junction bases not matched to a gene: 5. CDR1 LGHNA and CDR2 YSLEER come from the germline V gene. This chain's CDR3 is CASSQSPGGSTDTQYF. The CDR3 nucleotides read TGCGCCAGCAGCCAAAGCCCGGGGGGAAGCACAGATACGCAGTATTTT.

V is TRBV4-3 and J is TRBJ2-7; possibly TRBD2 for D (5 bases). This CDR3 is 15 amino acids long. V lost 0 bases to trimming and J lost 2 bases, with 11 bases between them. CDR1 is LGHNA, CDR2 YSLEER, per germline. The CDR3 bases are TGCGCCAGCAGCCAAGAAAAAGGACTCACCTACGAGCAGTACTTC. This gives the protein CASSQEKGLTYEQYF.

The V and J genes are TRBV28 and TRBJ1-6, with TRBD1 matching 9 bases. V was clipped by 3 bases and J by 6 bases; unmatched bases: 15. The germline CDR1 and CDR2 sequences are MDHEN and SYDVKM. The CDR3 spans 19 residues. The CDR3 protein is CASSFIGTGLFFGNSPLHF. In DNA form, the CDR3 reads TGTGCCAGCAGTTTTATCGGGACAGGGCTCTTTTTCGGTAATTCACCCCTCCACTTT.

This clone was observed a handful of times. V is TRBV30 and J is TRBJ1-2, with D tentatively TRBD1 (6 bases). V lost 2 bases, J lost 8 bases, and 15 bases lay in between. CDR1 and CDR2 (germline): GTSNPN, SVGIG (reference sequence). The CDR3 has 13 residues. The CDR3 DNA sequence: TGTGCCTGGAGTCGAGGGGGTTCGGGCGGCTACACCTTC. This sequence encodes CAWSRGGSGGYTF.

Only one count was recorded for this clone. The chain couples TRBV11-2 to TRBJ2-1; TRBD1 matches at 8 bases. After removal of 3 bases from V and 2 bases from J, the junction contained 3 bases not matched to a gene. Germline-derived CDR1 and CDR2 are SGHAT and FQNNGV. The CDR3 has 15 residues. The CDR3 region is CASSFRQGPYNEQFF. CDR3 nucleotides: TGTGCCAGCAGCTTCCGACAGGGGCCCTACAATGAGCAGTTCTTC.

This clone was seen only once. This chain connects TRBV5-8 to TRBJ2-7, with D possibly TRBD1 on 7 matching bases. Trimming left V 1 base short and J 6 bases short, with 17 bases between. Germline V gene sequence: CDR1 SGHTS, CDR2 YDEGEE. The CDR3 is 15 amino acids. CDR3 protein: CASSLRGQGGLEQYV. The CDR3 DNA reads TGTGCCAGCAGCTTGCGGGGGCAGGGGGGCCTCGAGCAGTACGTC.

The CDR3 DNA sequence: TGCGCCAGCAGCTTGTCCCAGGACAATCAGCCCCAGCATTTT. This gives the protein CASSLSQDNQPQHF. The V call is TRBV5-1, the J call TRBJ1-5; unclear D gene. Germline V CDR1 and CDR2: SGHRS, YFSETQ. The ends were cut back, 1 base at V and 3 bases at J, with 8 bases in the middle. CDR3 length: 14 residues.

The V gene is TRBV7-9, the J gene TRBJ1-4; the match to TRBD1 covers 8 bases. From germline, CDR1 is SEHNR and CDR2 FQNEAQ (reference sequence). The V gene end was trimmed by 5 bases and the J gene end by 6 bases; junction bases not matched to a gene: 8. The CDR3 totals 15 residues. The CDR3 reads CASSPGDRRDEKLFF. The CDR3 nucleotides are TGTGCCAGCAGCCCTGGGGACAGGAGAGATGAAAAACTGTTTTTT.

The chain links TRBV9 to TRBJ1-5; D is uncertain. The germline V gene has CDR1 SGDLS and CDR2 YYNGEE. V gave up 0 bases and J gave up 2 bases, with 9 bases separating them. The length of the CDR3 is 15 residues. The DNA for the CDR3 is TGTGCCAGCAGCGTAGGAATAGAAGGCAATCAGCCCCAGCATTTT. As protein: CASSVGIEGNQPQHF.

The chain has TRBV19 and TRBJ2-7; maybe TRBD2 (6 bases). This CDR3 has 16 residues. Germline assignment: CDR1 LNHDA and CDR2 SQIVND (reference sequence). The ends were cut back, 3 bases at V and 5 bases at J, with 20 bases in the middle. The CDR3 DNA sequence: TGTGCCAGTAGTATTGGGGGGTTTAGTAGCCTGCACGAGCAGTACTTC. Protein: CASSIGGFSSLHEQYF.

The chain uses TRBV7-2 and TRBJ2-3, with D possibly being TRBD1 (6 bases). Between the trimmed V and J ends, which lost 5 bases and 4 bases, there was a span of 10 bases. Germline CDR1 SGHTA, CDR2 FQGNSA. This CDR3 has 13 residues. CDR3 in DNA: TGTGCCAGCAGCCCAAACAGGGCAGATACGCAGTATTTT. This codes for CASSPNRADTQYF.

This clone was detected only a few times. The chain carries TRBV11-2 and TRBJ2-7, with D possibly matching TRBD2 (5 bases). The CDR3 length is 14 residues. Trimming shortened V by 5 bases and J by 1 base, and 12 bases separated the two germline ends. Germline CDR1 is SGHAT and CDR2 is FQNNGV. In nucleotides, the CDR3 is TGTGCCAGCAGCCCACGGCTAGCTTCCTACGAGCAGTACTTC. Translation: CASSPRLASYEQYF.

The chain joins TRBV24-1 to TRBJ2-3, with TRBD2 identical over 8 bases. Germline V gene sequence: CDR1 KGHDR, CDR2 SFDVKD. V lost 3 bases to trimming and J lost 5 bases; unmatched junction nucleotides: 9. There are 16 residues in the CDR3. CDR3 sequence reads: CATSDATGGVGDTQYF. The CDR3 DNA reads as TGTGCCACCAGTGATGCCACGGGGGGGGTTGGAGATACGCAGTATTTT.

The chain uses TRBV2 and TRBJ1-5; D is possibly TRBD1 (6 bases). The CDR3 length is 13 residues. V lost 6 bases, J lost 4 bases, and 10 bases lay in between. Germline lookup yields CDR1 SNHLY and CDR2 FYNNEI. CDR3 residues: CASSRDINQPQHF. The CDR3 DNA reads TGTGCCAGCAGCAGGGACATAAATCAGCCCCAGCATTTT. Filled out from reference TRBV2 and TRBJ1-5, the complete variable domain reads EPEVTQTPSHQVTQMGQEVILRCVPISNHLYFYWYRQILGQKVEFLVSFYNNEISEKSEIFDDQFSVERPDGSNFTLKIRSTKLEDSAMYFCASSRDINQPQHFGDGTRLSIL.

The V call is TRBV15, the J call TRBJ1-4; possible D gene TRBD1, 5 bases. CDR1 is LNHNV and CDR2 is YYDKDF in the germline V gene (reference sequence). This CDR3 region has 15 residues. Trimming stripped 0 bases from V and 8 bases from J, with 13 bases between. CDR3 residues: CATSRETDYQEKLFF. CDR3 coding DNA: TGTGCCACCAGCAGAGAGACAGATTACCAGGAAAAACTGTTTTTT.

This chain joins TRBV9 and TRBJ1-2; 9 positions agree with TRBD1. V shed 3 bases, J shed 4 bases, and the junction held 19 bases outside the gene matches. CDR1 and CDR2 from the germline V gene are SGDLS and YYNGEE. The CDR3 totals 19 residues. The CDR3 region has the DNA TGTGCCAGCAGCGCATCTCCGGCTCGGGACAGGGTAACTGCCTATGGCTACACCTTC. Its translation: CASSASPARDRVTAYGYTF.

This clone was counted a few times. The V call is TRBV2, the J call TRBJ1-2; the D gene is possibly TRBD1 (5 bases). V lost 4 bases and J 8 bases, leaving 11 bases between the germline ends. The CDR3 covers 12 residues. Germline loops: CDR1 SNHLY, CDR2 FYNNEI. The CDR3 loop is CASSGGGGGYTF. The CDR3 bases are TGTGCCAGCAGTGGGGGCGGTGGCGGCTACACCTTC.

The gene calls are TRBV7-9 and TRBJ1-1; 8 bases line up with TRBD1. This CDR3 is built from 15 residues. After removal of 5 bases from V and 0 bases from J, the junction contained 5 bases not matched to a gene. CDR1 is SEHNR and CDR2 is FQNEAQ in the germline V gene (reference sequence). This CDR3 reads CASSEHRGVNTEAFF. The CDR3 DNA reads as TGTGCCAGCAGCGAACACAGGGGGGTGAACACTGAAGCTTTCTTT.

V usage is TRBV7-2 and J usage is TRBJ2-5, with 12 positions matching TRBD2. In germline, CDR1 is SGHTA, CDR2 FQGNSA. This CDR3 has 16 amino acids. After removal of 1 base from V and 2 bases from J, the junction contained 2 bases not matched to a gene. The CDR3 reads CASSLGLAGVQETQYF. For the CDR3, the DNA is TGTGCCAGCAGCTTAGGACTAGCGGGAGTGCAAGAGACCCAGTACTTC. Based on the CDR3 plus reference TRBV7-2 and TRBJ2-5, the full variable domain is GAGVSQSPSNKVTEKGKDVELRCDPISGHTALYWYRQSLGQGLEFLIYFQGNSAPDKSGLPSDRFSAERTGGSVSTLTIQRTQQEDSAVYLCASSLGLAGVQETQYFGPGTRLLVL.

The CDR3 reads CASSPDRGEYYGYTF. The CDR3 DNA is TGTGCCAGCAGCCCGGACAGGGGGGAGTACTATGGCTACACCTTC. J is TRBJ1-2 and V is TRBV5-4; 10 bases map to TRBD1. The V segment lost 4 bases and the J segment 3 bases; nucleotides outside the gene matches: 6. The CDR3 is 15 residues long. Germline CDR1 reads SGHNT; CDR2 reads YYREEE (reference sequence).